This TCR beta chain stems from a study of OX40 agonist ivuxolimab in advanced cancers. Study background: Prior therapy, whether anti-PD-1, anti-PD-L1 or anti-CTLA-4, was allowed, and about 39% had some.

Comment on this clone: Its antigen is not identified.

Baseline was the first blood sampling point, followed by cycle 4 day 1 and cycle 7 day 1. The table came from immunoSEQ multiplex PCR; TCRdb's copy has only in-frame clones and leaves some out. This table holds over 30,000 clones, 82% found once. Regarding the study as a whole: Certain nonresponders likewise exhibited a low normalized T-cell clonal expansion. At 0.1 to 3.0 mg/kg, CD4+ and CD8+ blood T cells expanded clonally by week 6.

The CDR3 length is 15 residues. CDR1 and CDR2 from the germline V gene are MNHNY and SVGAGI (reference sequence). With 6 bases clipped from V and 5 bases from J, the junction kept 10 bases outside the gene matches. The sequence was collected from an adult with an advanced solid tumor such as melanoma, head and neck, liver or kidney cancer. Sequencing used CD4+ or CD8+ T cells sorted from blood, obtained in a trial of the OX40 agonist ivuxolimab. The V call is TRBV6-6, the J call TRBJ1-5; TRBD1 aligns across 7 bases. CDR3 in amino acids: CASSRRATGDQPQHF. The CDR3 DNA reads as TGTGCCAGCAGCCGTCGAGCAACAGGGGATCAGCCCCAGCATTTT.